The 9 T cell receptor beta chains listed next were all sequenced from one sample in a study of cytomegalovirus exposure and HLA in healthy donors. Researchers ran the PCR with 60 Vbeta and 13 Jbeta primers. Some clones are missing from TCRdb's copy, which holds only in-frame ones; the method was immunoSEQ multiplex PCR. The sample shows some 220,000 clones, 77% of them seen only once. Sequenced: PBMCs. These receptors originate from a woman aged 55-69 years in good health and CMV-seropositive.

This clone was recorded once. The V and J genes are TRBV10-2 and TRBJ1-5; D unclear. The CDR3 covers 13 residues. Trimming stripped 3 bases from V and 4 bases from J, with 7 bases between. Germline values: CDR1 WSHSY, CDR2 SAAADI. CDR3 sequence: CASSERQNQPQHF. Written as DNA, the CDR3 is TGCGCCAGCAGTGAACGCCAGAATCAGCCCCAGCATTTT.

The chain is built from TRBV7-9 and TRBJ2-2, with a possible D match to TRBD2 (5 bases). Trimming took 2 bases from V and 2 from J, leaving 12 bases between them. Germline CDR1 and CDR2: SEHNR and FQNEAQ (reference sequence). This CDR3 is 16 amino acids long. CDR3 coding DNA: TGTGCCAGCAGCTTATGGTCTAGCAGAAACACCGGGGAGCTGTTTTTT. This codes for CASSLWSSRNTGELFF.

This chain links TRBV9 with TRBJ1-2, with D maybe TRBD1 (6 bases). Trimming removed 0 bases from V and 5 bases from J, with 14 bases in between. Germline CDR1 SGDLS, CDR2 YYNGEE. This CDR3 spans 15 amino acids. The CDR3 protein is CASSVDEGVGYGYTF. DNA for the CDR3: TGTGCCAGCAGCGTAGATGAGGGGGTAGGGTATGGCTACACCTTC.

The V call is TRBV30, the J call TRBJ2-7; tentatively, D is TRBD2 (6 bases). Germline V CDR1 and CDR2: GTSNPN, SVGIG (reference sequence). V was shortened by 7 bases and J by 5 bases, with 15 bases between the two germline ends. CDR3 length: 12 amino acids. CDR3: CALTGLRNEQYF. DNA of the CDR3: TGTGCCTTAACGGGACTCCGGAACGAGCAGTACTTC.

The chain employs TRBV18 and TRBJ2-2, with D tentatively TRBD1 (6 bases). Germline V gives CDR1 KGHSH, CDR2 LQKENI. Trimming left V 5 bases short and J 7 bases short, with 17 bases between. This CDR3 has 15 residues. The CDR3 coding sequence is TGTGCCAGCTCAAGCCAGGGGACATTAAACGGGGAGCTGTTTTTT. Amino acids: CASSSQGTLNGELFF. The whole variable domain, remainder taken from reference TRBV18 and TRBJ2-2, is NAGVMQNPRHLVRRRGQEARLRCSPMKGHSHVYWYRQLPEEGLKFMVYLQKENIIDESGMPKERFSAEFPKEGPSILRIQQVVRGDSAAYFCASSSQGTLNGELFFGEGSRLTVL.

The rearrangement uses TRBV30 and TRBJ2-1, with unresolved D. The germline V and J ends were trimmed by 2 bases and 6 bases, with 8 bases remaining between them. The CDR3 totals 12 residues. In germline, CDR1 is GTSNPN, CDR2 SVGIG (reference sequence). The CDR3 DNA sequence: TGTGCCTGGAGTCTCGACATCAATGAGCAGTTCTTC. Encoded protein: CAWSLDINEQFF.

CDR3: CASSPTSTGNSYSNQPQHF. The DNA of the CDR3 is TGTGCCAGCTCACCAACGTCTACAGGGAACTCTTATAGCAATCAGCCCCAGCATTTT. V usage is TRBV18 and J usage is TRBJ1-5; a weak D match, TRBD1 (6 bases). The length of the CDR3 is 19 residues. V was trimmed by 2 bases and J by 0 bases, leaving 20 bases between them. Looked up from germline, CDR1 is KGHSH and CDR2 is LQKENI.

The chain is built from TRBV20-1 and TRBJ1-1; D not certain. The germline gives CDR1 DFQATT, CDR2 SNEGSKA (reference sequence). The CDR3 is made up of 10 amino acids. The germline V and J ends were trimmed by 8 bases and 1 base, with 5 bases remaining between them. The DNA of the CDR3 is TGCAGTCCTTCGAACACTGAAGCTTTCTTT. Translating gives CSPSNTEAFF.

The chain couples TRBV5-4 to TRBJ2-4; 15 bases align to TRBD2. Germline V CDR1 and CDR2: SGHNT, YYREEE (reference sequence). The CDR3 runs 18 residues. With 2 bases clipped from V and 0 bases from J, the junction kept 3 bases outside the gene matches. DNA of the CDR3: TGTGCCAGCAGCTTCGGACTAGCGGGAGGGGTAGCCAAAAACATTCAGTACTTC. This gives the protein CASSFGLAGGVAKNIQYF.